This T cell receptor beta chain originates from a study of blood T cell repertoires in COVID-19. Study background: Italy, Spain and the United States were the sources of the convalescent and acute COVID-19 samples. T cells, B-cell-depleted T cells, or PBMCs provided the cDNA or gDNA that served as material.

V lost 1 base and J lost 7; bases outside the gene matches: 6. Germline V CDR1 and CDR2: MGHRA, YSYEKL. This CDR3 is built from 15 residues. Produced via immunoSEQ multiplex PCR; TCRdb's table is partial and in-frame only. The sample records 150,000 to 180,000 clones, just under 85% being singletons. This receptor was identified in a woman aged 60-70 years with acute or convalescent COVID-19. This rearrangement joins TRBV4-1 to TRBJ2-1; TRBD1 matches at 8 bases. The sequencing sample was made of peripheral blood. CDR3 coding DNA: TGCGCCAGCAGCCAAGTGTCCAGGGGGCATAATGAGCAGTTCTTC. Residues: CASSQVSRGHNEQFF.